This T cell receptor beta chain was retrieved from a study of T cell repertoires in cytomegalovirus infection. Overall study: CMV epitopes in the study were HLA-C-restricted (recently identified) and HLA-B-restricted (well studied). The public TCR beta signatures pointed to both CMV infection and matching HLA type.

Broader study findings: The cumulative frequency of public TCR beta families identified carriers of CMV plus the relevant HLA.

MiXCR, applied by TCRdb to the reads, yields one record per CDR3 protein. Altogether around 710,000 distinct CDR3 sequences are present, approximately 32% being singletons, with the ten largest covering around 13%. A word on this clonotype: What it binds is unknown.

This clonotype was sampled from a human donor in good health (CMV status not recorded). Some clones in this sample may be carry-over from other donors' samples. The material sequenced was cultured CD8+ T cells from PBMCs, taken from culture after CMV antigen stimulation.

In nucleotides, the CDR3 is TGTGCCATCACGATGGAGCAGGAACCTCGGGGCTATGGCTACACCTTC. Protein: CAITMEQEPRGYGYTF. The chain joins TRBV10-3 to TRBJ1-2; D unresolved. The CDR3 runs to 16 residues. The V end was cut by 7 bases, the J end by 4 bases, with 22 bases between. Germline V gene data show CDR1 as ENHRY and CDR2 as SYGVKD.